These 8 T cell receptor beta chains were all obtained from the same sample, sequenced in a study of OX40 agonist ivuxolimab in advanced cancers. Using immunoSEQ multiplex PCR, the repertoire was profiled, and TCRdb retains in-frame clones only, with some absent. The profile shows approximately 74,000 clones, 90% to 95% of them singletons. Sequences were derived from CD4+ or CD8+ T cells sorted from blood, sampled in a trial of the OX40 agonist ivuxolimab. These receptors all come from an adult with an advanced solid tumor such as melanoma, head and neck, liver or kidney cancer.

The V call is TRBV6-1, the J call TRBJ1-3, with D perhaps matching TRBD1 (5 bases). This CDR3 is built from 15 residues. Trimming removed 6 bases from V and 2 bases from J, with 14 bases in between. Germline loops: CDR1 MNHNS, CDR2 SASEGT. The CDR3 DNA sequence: TGTGCCAGCAGATTTGGGGGTAATACTGGAAACACCATATATTTT. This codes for CASRFGGNTGNTIYF.

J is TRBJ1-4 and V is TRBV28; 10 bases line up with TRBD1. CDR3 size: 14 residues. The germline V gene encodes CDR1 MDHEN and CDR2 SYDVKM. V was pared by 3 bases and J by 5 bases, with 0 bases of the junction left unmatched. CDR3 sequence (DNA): TGTGCCAGCAGTTTGGGACAGGGGAATGAAAAACTGTTTTTT. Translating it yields CASSLGQGNEKLFF.

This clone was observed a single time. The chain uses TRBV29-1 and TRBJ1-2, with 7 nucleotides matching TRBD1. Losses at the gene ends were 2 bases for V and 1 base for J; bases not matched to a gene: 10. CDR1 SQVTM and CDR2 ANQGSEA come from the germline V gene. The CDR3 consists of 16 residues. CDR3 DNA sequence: TGCAGCGTTGAAATACAAGGGACAGCTAATAACTATGGCTACACCTTC. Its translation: CSVEIQGTANNYGYTF.

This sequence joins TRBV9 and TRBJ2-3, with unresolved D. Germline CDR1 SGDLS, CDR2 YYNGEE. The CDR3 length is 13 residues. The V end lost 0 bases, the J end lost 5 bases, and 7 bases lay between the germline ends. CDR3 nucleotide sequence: TGTGCCAGCAGCGTAGTGCCAGGAGATACGCAGTATTTT. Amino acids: CASSVVPGDTQYF.

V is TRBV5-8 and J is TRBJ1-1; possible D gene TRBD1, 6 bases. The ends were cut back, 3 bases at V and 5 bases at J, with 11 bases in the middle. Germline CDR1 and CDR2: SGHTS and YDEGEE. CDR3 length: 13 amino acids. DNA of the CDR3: TGTGCCAGCAGCTCAGGAGGGGGTACTGAAGCTTTCTTT. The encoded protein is CASSSGGGTEAFF.

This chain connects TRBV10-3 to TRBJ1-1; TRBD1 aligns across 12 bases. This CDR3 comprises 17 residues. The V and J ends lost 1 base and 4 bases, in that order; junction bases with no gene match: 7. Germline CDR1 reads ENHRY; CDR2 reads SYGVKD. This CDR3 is CAISEWDRGLAGTEAFF. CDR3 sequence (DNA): TGTGCCATCAGTGAGTGGGACAGGGGGCTGGCGGGCACTGAAGCTTTCTTT.

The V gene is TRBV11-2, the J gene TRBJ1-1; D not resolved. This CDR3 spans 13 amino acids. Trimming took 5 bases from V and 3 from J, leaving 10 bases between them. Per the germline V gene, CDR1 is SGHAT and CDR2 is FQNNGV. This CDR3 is CASSLWADTEAFF. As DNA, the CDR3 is TGTGCCAGCAGCCTTTGGGCTGACACTGAAGCTTTCTTT.

The CDR3 loop reads CASSLEAGVLSYEQYF. CDR3 sequence (DNA): TGTGCCAGCAGCTTAGAAGCGGGAGTACTCTCCTACGAGCAGTACTTC. The J gene is TRBJ2-7, the V gene TRBV11-2; 8 positions match TRBD2. CDR3 length equals 16 residues. V was pared by 0 bases and J by 0 bases, with 4 bases of the junction left unmatched. The germline V gene has CDR1 SGHAT and CDR2 FQNNGV.